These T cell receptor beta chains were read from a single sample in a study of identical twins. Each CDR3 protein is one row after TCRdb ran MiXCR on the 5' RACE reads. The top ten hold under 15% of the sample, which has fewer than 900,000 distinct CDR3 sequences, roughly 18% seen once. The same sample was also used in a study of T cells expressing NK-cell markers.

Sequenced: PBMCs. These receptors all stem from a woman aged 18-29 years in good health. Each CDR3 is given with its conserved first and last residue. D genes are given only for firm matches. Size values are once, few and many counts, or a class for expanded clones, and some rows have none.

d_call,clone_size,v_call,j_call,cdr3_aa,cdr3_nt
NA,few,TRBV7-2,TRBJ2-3,CASKGVILQYF,TGTGCCAGCAAGGGGGTCATCCTGCAGTATTTT
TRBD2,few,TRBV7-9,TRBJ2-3,CASSPRRGGSDTQYF,TGTGCCAGCAGCCCACGTCGGGGGGGTTCAGATACGCAGTATTTT
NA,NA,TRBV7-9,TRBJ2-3,CASSSTFPGTDTQYF,TGTGCCAGCAGCTCGACATTTCCAGGCACAGATACGCAGTATTTT
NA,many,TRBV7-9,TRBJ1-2,CASSLASGYTF,TGTGCCAGCAGCTTAGCGAGTGGCTACACCTTC
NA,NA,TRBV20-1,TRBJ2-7,CSAGGSGSYEQYF,TGCAGTGCTGGGGGTAGCGGCAGCTACGAGCAGTACTTC
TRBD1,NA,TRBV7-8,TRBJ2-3,CASSQNRGPDTQYF,TGTGCCAGCAGCCAAAACAGGGGTCCAGATACGCAGTATTTT
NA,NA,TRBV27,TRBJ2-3,CARLRKDSVTDTQYF,TGTGCCAGACTTCGAAAAGACAGCGTTACAGATACGCAGTATTTT
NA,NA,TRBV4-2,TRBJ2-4,CASSPDRRLAKNIQYF,TGTGCCAGCAGCCCCGACAGGAGACTAGCCAAAAACATTCAGTACTTC
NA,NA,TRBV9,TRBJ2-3,CASSVAASTDTQYF,TGTGCCAGCAGCGTAGCAGCTAGCACAGATACGCAGTATTTT
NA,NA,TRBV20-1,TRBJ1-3,CSARDRRSGNTIYF,TGCAGTGCTAGAGATCGTAGGTCCGGAAACACCATATATTTT
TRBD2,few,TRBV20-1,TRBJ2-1,CSARRATSGSDEQFF,TGCAGTGCTAGGCGGGCGACTAGCGGGAGTGATGAGCAGTTCTTC
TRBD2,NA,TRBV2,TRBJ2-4,CASSADGLARNIQYF,TGTGCCAGCAGCGCCGACGGACTAGCCAGAAACATTCAGTACTTC
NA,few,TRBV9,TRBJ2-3,CASSSGPGRDTDTQYF,TGTGCCAGCAGCTCCGGGCCAGGCCGAGACACAGATACGCAGTATTTT
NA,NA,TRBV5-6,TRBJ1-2,CASSFRGSGYTF,TGTGCCAGCAGCTTCAGGGGAAGTGGCTACACCTTC
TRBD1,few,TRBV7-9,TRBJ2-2,CASSRDRAVAGELFF,TGTGCCAGCAGCCGGGACAGGGCGGTCGCCGGGGAGCTGTTTTTT
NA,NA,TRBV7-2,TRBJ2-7,CASSPMLQKSYEQYF,TGTGCCAGCAGCCCTATGTTGCAGAAGTCCTACGAGCAGTACTTC